The clone carrying this T cell receptor beta chain was counted a few times. Its specificity is unknown. The record originates from a study of T cell repertoires in cytomegalovirus infection. Study-level background: Both CMV infection and a matching HLA type were indicated by public TCR beta signatures.

Germline loops: CDR1 DFQATT, CDR2 SNEGSKA (reference sequence). This CDR3 has 15 residues. The trim removed 1 base at V and 5 bases at J, leaving 8 bases unmatched. TCRdb processed the reads anew with MiXCR; each CDR3 protein has one entry. Of 200,000 to 300,000 distinct CDR3 sequences listed, about 13% are singletons. Regarding the study as a whole: Cumulative public TCR beta family frequency identified carriers of CMV plus the relevant HLA. Ex vivo, HLA-C-restricted CMV-specific TCR beta clonotypes prevailed over the rest of the response.

The sample taken for sequencing was PBMCs. The chain combines TRBV20-1 with TRBJ1-2; TRBD1 matches 9 bases. This TCR was sampled from a human donor in good health (CMV status not recorded). Some clones in this sample may be carry-over from other donors' samples. CDR3 nucleotide sequence: TGCAGTGCTAGAGCACCGGGACAGGGTAATTATGGCTACACCTTC. This sequence encodes CSARAPGQGNYGYTF.